This TCR beta chain appears in the sequencing data of a study of blood T cell repertoires in COVID-19. Study details: Sites in the United States, Italy and Spain provided acute and convalescent COVID-19 samples.

The V and J ends lost 5 bases and 2 bases, in that order; junction bases with no gene match: 9. Germline V gene sequence: CDR1 LNHDA, CDR2 SQIVND (reference sequence). The CDR3 length is 16 residues. Produced via immunoSEQ multiplex PCR; TCRdb's table is partial and in-frame only. The sample has 400,000 or so clones; roughly 87% are singletons. Sequences were obtained from PBMCs or T cells enriched from blood (not recorded which). The rearrangement uses TRBV19 and TRBJ2-3, with 8 bases fitting TRBD2. This clonotype was sampled from a woman in her forties with acute COVID-19. CDR3 in DNA: TGTGCCAGTAGTGGACTAGCAGAGAGTTACACAGATACGCAGTATTTT. It encodes CASSGLAESYTDTQYF.